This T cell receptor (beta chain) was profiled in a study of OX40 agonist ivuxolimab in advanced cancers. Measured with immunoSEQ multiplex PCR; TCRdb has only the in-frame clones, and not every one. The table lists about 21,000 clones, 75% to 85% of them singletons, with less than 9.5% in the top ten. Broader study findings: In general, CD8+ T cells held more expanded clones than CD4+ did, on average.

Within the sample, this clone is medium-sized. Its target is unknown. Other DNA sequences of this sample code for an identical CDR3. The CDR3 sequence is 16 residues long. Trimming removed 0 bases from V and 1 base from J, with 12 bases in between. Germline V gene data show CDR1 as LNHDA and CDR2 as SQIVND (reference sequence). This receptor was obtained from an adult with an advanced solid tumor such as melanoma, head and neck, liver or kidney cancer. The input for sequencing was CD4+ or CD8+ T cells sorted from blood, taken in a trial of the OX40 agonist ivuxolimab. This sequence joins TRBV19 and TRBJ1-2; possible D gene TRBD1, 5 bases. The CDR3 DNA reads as TGTGCCAGTAGTATAGATCAGGCAGGGCGTAACTATGGCTACACCTTC. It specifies CASSIDQAGRNYGYTF.